The 22 T cell receptor beta chains below were found in one sample sequenced in a study of regulatory T cells in long-lasting Graves disease. Time point reported: persistent/refractory GD, antithyroid drugs over 5 years with positive TRAb. The TCR library was made from RNA extracted from PBMCs. The TCR beta library used iRepertoire HTBI primers with Arm-PCR amplification of CDR3. TCRdb reanalysed the multiplex PCR reads using MiXCR and keeps one entry per CDR3 protein. The sample lists about 310,000 distinct CDR3 sequences; 20% to 25% were seen once. The specimen comprised peripheral blood mononuclear cells (PBMCs), sampled when the disease was refractory, from a patient treated with antithyroid drugs. These receptors were obtained from a female donor with Graves disease.

The chain's CDR3 is CASSQDPGLAGVEQYF. The CDR3 DNA follows: TGTGCCAGCAGCCAAGATCCGGGACTAGCGGGAGTCGAGCAGTACTTC. V usage is TRBV7-9 and J usage is TRBJ2-7; 14 nucleotides align to TRBD2. Germline CDR1 SEHNR, CDR2 FQNEAQ (reference sequence). V gave up 5 bases and J gave up 6 bases; unmatched junction bases: 9. The CDR3 extends over 16 amino acids.

This clonotype turned up a few times. The CDR3: CASSQDFRGYTGELFF. CDR3 sequence (DNA): TGTGCCAGCAGCCAAGACTTCAGGGGTTACACCGGGGAGCTGTTTTTT. The rearrangement links TRBV3-1 to TRBJ2-2; a weak D match, TRBD1 (6 bases). CDR1 and CDR2 (germline): LGHDT, YNNKEL (reference sequence). V was trimmed by 0 bases and J by 3 bases, leaving 11 bases between them. The CDR3 runs to 16 residues.

In this sample, this clonotype turned up a few times. The genes are TRBV14 and TRBJ2-7, with D possibly being TRBD2 (5 bases). The ends were cut back, 0 bases at V and 4 bases at J, with 16 bases in the middle. Per germline, CDR1 SGHDN and CDR2 FVKESK. The length of the CDR3 is 16 residues. The CDR3, as DNA: TGTGCCAGCAGCCAAGATGTGGCTAGTTGGAGGTACGAGCAGTACTTC. It specifies CASSQDVASWRYEQYF.

Of note for this clonotype: It may be a read error: a sequence one base away is much more abundant. The chain couples TRBV28 to TRBJ2-7; either TRBD1 or TRBD2 may supply D (5 bases each). V shed 4 bases and J shed 0 bases, with 16 bases lying between them. Germline V gene lookup returns CDR1 MDHEN and CDR2 SYDVKM. The CDR3 is 16 residues long. The CDR3 DNA reads TGTGCCAGCAGTTCCCGGGGCAGACTTTCCTCCTACGAGCAGTACTTC. Translating it yields CASSSRGRLSSYEQYF. The full variable domain, its missing parts supplied by reference TRBV28 and TRBJ2-7, is DVKVTQSSRYLVKRTGEKVFLECVQDMDHENMFWYRQDPGLGLRLIYFSYDVKMKEKGDIPEGYSVSREKKERFSLILESASTNQTSMYLCASSSRGRLSSYEQYFGPGTRLTVT.

This clonotype occurred a few times. This chain uses TRBV27 with TRBJ2-7, with D tentatively TRBD1 or TRBD2 (5 bases each). The CDR3 length is 15 residues. CDR1 and CDR2 (germline): MNHEY, SMNVEV (reference sequence). V lost 3 bases and J 0 bases, leaving 12 bases between the germline ends. CDR3 residues: CASSFIGTSSYEQYF. CDR3 in DNA: TGTGCCAGCAGTTTTATCGGGACGAGCTCCTACGAGCAGTACTTC.

This clonotype was seen repeatedly, ten times or more. The V gene is TRBV9, the J gene TRBJ2-5; D might be TRBD1 or TRBD2, each matching 6 bases. Germline V gene sequence: CDR1 SGDLS, CDR2 YYNGEE. The CDR3 contains 16 residues. V lost 4 bases and J lost 4, with 20 bases in between. CDR3 amino acids: CASSLRTGARRETQYF. DNA for the CDR3: TGTGCCAGCAGCCTACGCACGGGGGCCCGACGAGAGACCCAGTACTTC.

The V and J genes are TRBV6-2 or TRBV6-3 and TRBJ1-3; TRBD1 matches 9 bases. Per the germline V gene, CDR1 is MNHEY and CDR2 is SVGEGT. Trimming at V came to 10 bases and at J to 4 bases, leaving 8 bases not matched to a gene. CDR3 length: 14 amino acids. CDR3 DNA sequence: TGTGCCACCACAGGGGGCACTTCGGGAAACACCATATATTTT. Protein sequence: CATTGGTSGNTIYF.

Points on this clonotype: One end of the junction is discordant with germline, which a read error may explain. V is TRBV6-5 and J is TRBJ1-2; possibly TRBD1 for D (5 bases). From germline, CDR1 is MNHEY and CDR2 SVGAGI. This CDR3 has 15 residues. CDR3 loop: CASSYLQAPDYSYTF. The CDR3 DNA reads TGTGCCAGCAGTTACTTACAGGCTCCAGACTATAGCTACACCTTC.

This clonotype was recorded once. V and J are TRBV6-1 and TRBJ1-3, with D unresolved. CDR1 MNHNS and CDR2 SASEGT come from the germline V gene. There are 15 residues in the CDR3. Trimming cost V 4 bases and J 3 bases, with 13 bases left between them. This chain's CDR3 is CASSVQMGLGNTIYF. The DNA of the CDR3 is TGTGCCAGCAGTGTCCAAATGGGTCTTGGAAACACCATATATTTT.

The V and J genes are TRBV29-1 and TRBJ1-1, with no clear D. The germline V and J ends were trimmed by 2 bases and 4 bases, with 8 bases remaining between them. CDR1 SQVTM and CDR2 ANQGSEA come from the germline V gene. The CDR3 spans 12 residues. CDR3: CSVEKGSTEAFF. As DNA, the CDR3 is TGCAGCGTTGAAAAGGGAAGCACTGAAGCTTTCTTT.

This chain joins TRBV18 and TRBJ1-2; 12 nucleotides align to TRBD1. Looked up from germline, CDR1 is KGHSH and CDR2 is LQKENI. V was pared by 2 bases and J by 5 bases, with 9 bases of the junction left unmatched. The CDR3 has 17 residues. The CDR3 DNA is TGTGCCAGCTCACCAGCCGGGACAGGGGGCACGTTGTATGGCTACACCTTC. Translation gives CASSPAGTGGTLYGYTF.

There are many counts of this clonotype. The rearrangement joins TRBV3-1 to TRBJ1-5; D is ambiguous. Germline V gene data show CDR1 as LGHDT and CDR2 as YNNKEL (reference sequence). The CDR3 sequence is 13 residues long. V was pared by 5 bases and J by 1 base, with 6 bases between. CDR3 DNA: TGTGCCAGCAGCGACGACAGCAATCAGCCCCAGCATTTT. Its protein is CASSDDSNQPQHF.

CDR3 amino acids: CASSPRLAGGTYEQYF. CDR3 bases: TGTGCCAGCAGCCCCCGACTAGCGGGTGGCACCTACGAGCAGTACTTC. The chain combines TRBV13 with TRBJ2-7; 10 bases fit TRBD2. Germline assignment: CDR1 PRHDT and CDR2 FYEKMQ (reference sequence). The length of the CDR3 is 16 residues. Losses at the gene ends were 5 bases for V and 2 bases for J; bases not matched to a gene: 9.

This clonotype has ten or more counts. A read error may account for a junction end that differs from germline. As DNA, the CDR3 is TGTGCCAGCAGTGAAAAGGACTTC. Translating gives CASSEKDF. This chain links TRBV2 with TRBJ2-7; D remains ambiguous. The CDR3 consists of 8 residues. The germline V gene encodes CDR1 SNHLY and CDR2 FYNNEI.

V is TRBV10-2 and J is TRBJ2-2; 9 bases are shared with TRBD2. The length of the CDR3 is 16 residues. After removal of 8 bases from V and 0 bases from J, the junction contained 7 bases not matched to a gene. Germline values: CDR1 WSHSY, CDR2 SAAADI. The CDR3 bases are TGCGCCAGCGCCCTGTCTAGCGGGACGAACACCGGGGAGCTGTTTTTT. As protein: CASALSSGTNTGELFF.

The chain links TRBV7-9 to TRBJ1-2, with a possible D match to TRBD1 (5 bases). The germline gives CDR1 SEHNR, CDR2 FQNEAQ (reference sequence). Trimming took off 3 bases at V and 6 bases at J, with 8 bases between the two ends. The CDR3 length is 12 residues. CDR3 bases: TGTGCCAGCAGCTTTGGAGGGGATGGCTACACCTTC. It specifies CASSFGGDGYTF.

This clonotype was observed a handful of times. A much larger clone differs from this one at a single base, so this may be a read error. This CDR3 is missing its conserved last phenylalanine or tryptophan, likely due to a read error. J is TRBJ1-2 and V is TRBV2; 9 bases agree with TRBD1. This CDR3 comprises 18 residues. Germline lookup yields CDR1 SNHLY and CDR2 FYNNEI. Trimming at V came to 5 bases and at J to 2 bases, leaving 15 bases not matched to a gene. The chain's CDR3 is CASSRTEHDRGLNYGYTL. CDR3 nucleotides: TGTGCCAGCAGTCGTACCGAACATGACAGGGGGTTAAACTATGGCTACACCCTC.

This clonotype was counted at least ten times. J is TRBJ1-4 and V is TRBV6-2 or TRBV6-3, with 7 bases aligning to TRBD1. Germline loops: CDR1 MNHEY, CDR2 SVGEGT. CDR3 length equals 15 residues. With V trimmed by 4 bases and J by 7 bases, 9 bases remained unmatched. CDR3 DNA sequence: TGTGCCAGCAGTTTACAGGGGAGGAGTGGTGAAAAACTGTTTTTT. The encoded protein is CASSLQGRSGEKLFF.

This clonotype was detected many times. The J gene is TRBJ2-7, the V gene TRBV2, with a weak D call TRBD1 (6 bases). Trimming stripped 8 bases from V and 6 bases from J, with 11 bases between. The CDR3 covers 11 residues. Germline V gene data show CDR1 as SNHLY and CDR2 as FYNNEI. DNA of the CDR3: TGTGCCAGCCGAGGGGGAATCGAGCAGTACTTC. Its translation: CASRGGIEQYF.

This chain connects TRBV6-1 to TRBJ2-7; TRBD1 matches 7 bases. CDR3 size: 15 residues. J gave up 3 bases and V 6 bases, and 11 bases lay outside the gene matches. In germline, CDR1 is MNHNS, CDR2 SASEGT. CDR3 amino acids: CASSRTGTDLYEQYF. As DNA, the CDR3 is TGTGCCAGCAGCCGTACCGGGACAGACCTCTACGAGCAGTACTTC.

The sample holds many counts of this clonotype. The CDR3 reads CATRNELAGAGETQYF. The CDR3 region has the DNA TGTGCCACCAGAAATGAGCTAGCGGGAGCGGGAGAGACCCAGTACTTC. The rearrangement joins TRBV15 to TRBJ2-5; the match to TRBD2 covers 10 bases. The CDR3 spans 16 residues. V gave up 6 bases and J gave up 4 bases; unmatched junction bases: 11. The germline CDR1 and CDR2 sequences are LNHNV and YYDKDF (reference sequence).

The rearrangement joins TRBV12-3 or TRBV12-4 to TRBJ2-7; D gene unclear. Trimming took off 5 bases at V and 2 bases at J, with 10 bases between the two ends. The CDR3 spans 13 residues. The CDR3 region is CASSPTETYEQYF. CDR3 nucleotide sequence: TGTGCCAGCAGTCCCACGGAGACCTACGAGCAGTACTTC.